The 31 T cell receptor beta chains presented below share a single source sample, sequenced in a study of blood T cell repertoires in COVID-19. Generated by immunoSEQ multiplex PCR, the TCRdb table keeps only in-frame clones and is missing some. The table shows over 90,000 clones, with roughly four fifths occurring only once. The source material was peripheral blood. These receptors came from a man aged 35 to 55 with active or convalescent COVID-19.

V and J are TRBV12-5 and TRBJ1-2, with 7 bases identical to TRBD1. V shed 4 bases, J shed 13 bases, and the junction held 9 bases outside the gene matches. The germline V gene has CDR1 LGHNT and CDR2 FRNRAP. There are 12 residues in the CDR3. Here the CDR3 reads CASGSLDRVVTF. In nucleotides, the CDR3 is TGTGCTAGTGGTTCACTCGACAGGGTGGTCACCTTC.

The J gene is TRBJ2-7, the V gene TRBV7-6, with a tentative D call TRBD2 (6 bases). V lost 5 bases and J 0 bases, leaving 17 bases between the germline ends. Germline V gene sequence: CDR1 SGHVS, CDR2 FNYEAQ. The CDR3 covers 16 residues. Here the CDR3 DNA reads TGTGCCAGCAGCGGCCGGGGGACCAGTAGCTCCTACGAGCAGTACTTC. Translating gives CASSGRGTSSSYEQYF. Full variable domain (rest looked up from reference TRBV7-6 and TRBJ2-7): GAGVSQSPRYKVTKRGQDVALRCDPISGHVSLYWYRQALGQGPEFLTYFNYEAQQDKSGLPNDRFSAERPEGSISTLTIQRTEQRDSAMYRCASSGRGTSSSYEQYFGPGTRLTVT.

The chain has TRBV16 and TRBJ1-3, with unresolved D. The germline CDR1 and CDR2 sequences are KGHSY and FQNENV. There are 13 residues in the CDR3. V lost 0 bases and J lost 2, with 2 bases in between. CDR3 residues: CASSQSTGNTIYF. CDR3 nucleotides: TGTGCCAGCAGCCAATCCACTGGAAACACCATATATTTT. Looking up the rest from reference TRBV16 and TRBJ1-3 gives the full variable domain: GEEVAQTPKHLVRGEGQKAKLYCAPIKGHSYVFWYQQVLKNEFKFLISFQNENVFDETGMPKERFSAKCLPNSPCSLEIQATKLEDSAVYFCASSQSTGNTIYFGEGSWLTVV.

CDR3 loop: CASSLAVGQGDYGYTF. The CDR3 coding sequence is TGCGCCAGCAGCTTGGCGGTGGGACAGGGAGACTATGGCTACACCTTC. The rearrangement uses TRBV5-1 and TRBJ1-2; 9 bases match TRBD1. J lost 3 bases, V lost 0 bases, and 6 bases had no gene match. The CDR3 has 16 residues. CDR1 is SGHRS, CDR2 YFSETQ, per germline.

The CDR3 DNA reads TGTGCCAGCACCTCTGAGGCGGGGGGAGGATACGAGCAGTACTTC. Its protein product is CASTSEAGGGYEQYF. The rearrangement uses TRBV2 and TRBJ2-7, with 8 bases lining up with TRBD2. CDR3 length equals 15 residues. Trimming removed 7 bases from V and 4 bases from J; junction bases left unmatched: 12. Germline CDR1 is SNHLY and CDR2 is FYNNEI.

The chain has TRBV7-9 and TRBJ2-7; D ambiguous. This CDR3 region has 13 residues. In germline, CDR1 is SEHNR, CDR2 FQNEAQ (reference sequence). Trimming removed 6 bases from V and 0 bases from J, with 9 bases in between. The CDR3 protein is CASSYLSSYEQYF. As DNA, the CDR3 is TGTGCCAGCAGTTACCTAAGCTCCTACGAGCAGTACTTC.

V is TRBV5-5 and J is TRBJ2-3; 8 nucleotides match TRBD1. The germline V gene has CDR1 SGHKS and CDR2 YYEKEE (reference sequence). Germline trimming cut 1 base from V and 6 bases from J; bases unmatched to any gene: 7. This CDR3 contains 15 residues. CDR3 in DNA: TGTGCCAGCAGCTTGACTGGGACAGGATGGGATACGCAGTATTTT. It encodes CASSLTGTGWDTQYF.

V gene TRBV5-1 combines with J gene TRBJ2-7; D might be TRBD1 (6 bases). V lost 4 bases and J lost 6, with 20 bases in between. CDR3 length: 15 residues. Germline V gene data show CDR1 as SGHRS and CDR2 as YFSETQ. The CDR3 here is CASSLSPQGPFEQYF. In DNA, the CDR3 is TGCGCCAGCAGCCTCAGCCCACAGGGTCCTTTCGAGCAGTACTTC.

This clone was seen a few times. This sequence joins TRBV10-3 and TRBJ1-6, with 10 bases matching TRBD1. Per the germline V gene, CDR1 is ENHRY and CDR2 is SYGVKD. The CDR3 is 16 residues long. Trimming at V came to 2 bases and at J to 5 bases, leaving 3 bases not matched to a gene. DNA of the CDR3: TGTGCCATCAGTGAGAACGGACAGGGGGATAATTCACCCCTCCACTTT. It specifies CAISENGQGDNSPLHF.

This chain links TRBV6-6 with TRBJ1-5, with D perhaps TRBD1 (5 bases). V was pared by 6 bases and J by 4 bases, with 10 bases between. This CDR3 is 13 amino acids long. Germline CDR1 reads MNHNY; CDR2 reads SVGAGI (reference sequence). The CDR3 DNA is TGTGCCAGCAGCCAGGGTGCTAATCAGCCCCAGCATTTT. Amino acids: CASSQGANQPQHF.

The V call is TRBV24-1, the J call TRBJ2-5; 7 bases line up with TRBD1. With 4 bases clipped from V and 5 bases from J, the junction kept 6 bases outside the gene matches. CDR3 length: 14 amino acids. Germline loops: CDR1 KGHDR, CDR2 SFDVKD. In DNA form, the CDR3 reads TGTGCCACCAGTGACCCGACAGGGTCGGAGACCCAGTACTTC. Translated: CATSDPTGSETQYF.

The chain joins TRBV6-2 or TRBV6-3 to TRBJ1-1, with TRBD1 matching over 9 bases. V was pared by 0 bases and J by 7 bases, with 9 bases of the junction left unmatched. Germline V gives CDR1 MNHEY, CDR2 SVGEGT. The CDR3 extends over 16 amino acids. The chain's CDR3 is CASSYSVTTGGVEAFF. CDR3 nucleotide sequence: TGTGCCAGCAGTTACTCGGTTACGACAGGGGGGGTTGAAGCTTTCTTT.

The V gene is TRBV12-3 or TRBV12-4, the J gene TRBJ2-7, with D possibly being TRBD1 (6 bases). The CDR3 runs 13 residues. Trimming stripped 5 bases from V and 6 bases from J, with 14 bases between. The CDR3 loop is CASSPTTGIEQYF. CDR3 DNA sequence: TGTGCCAGCAGTCCTACGACAGGAATCGAGCAGTACTTC.

The chain uses TRBV20-1 and TRBJ1-2; perhaps TRBD1 as D (6 bases). Trimming removed 3 bases at V and 0 bases at J, with 11 bases between. The germline gives CDR1 DFQATT, CDR2 SNEGSKA (reference sequence). This CDR3 spans 14 amino acids. CDR3 region: CSASGGETNYGYTF. The CDR3 region has the DNA TGCAGTGCTAGTGGGGGCGAAACTAACTATGGCTACACCTTC.

V usage is TRBV30 and J usage is TRBJ1-5; 8 bases are a match to TRBD1. V dropped 3 bases and J dropped 1; count of bases not matched to a gene: 5. Germline V gene data show CDR1 as GTSNPN and CDR2 as SVGIG (reference sequence). This CDR3 spans 15 amino acids. CDR3 sequence reads: CAWRGRTGSNQPQHF. The CDR3 nucleotides are TGTGCCTGGAGGGGACGGACAGGGAGCAATCAGCCCCAGCATTTT.

The chain carries TRBV6-5 and TRBJ1-6; D gene ambiguous. CDR1 is MNHEY and CDR2 is SVGAGI in the germline V gene. This CDR3 is 13 amino acids long. V was trimmed by 4 bases and J by 6 bases, leaving 7 bases between them. In nucleotides, the CDR3 is TGTGCCAGCAGTTCCACTCTTAATTCACCCCTCCACTTT. Its protein product is CASSSTLNSPLHF.

As to this clone: Other DNA variants within this sample encode the same CDR3. This chain links TRBV18 with TRBJ2-2, with 9 bases aligning to TRBD1. J was trimmed by 1 base and V by 3 bases; bases with no gene match: 3. The CDR3 extends over 16 amino acids. The germline V gene has CDR1 KGHSH and CDR2 LQKENI. CDR3: CASSPRQGENTGELFF. Written as DNA, the CDR3 is TGTGCCAGCTCACCGCGACAGGGGGAGAACACCGGGGAGCTGTTTTTT.

The chain has TRBV6-6 and TRBJ1-2, with D perhaps matching TRBD1 (5 bases). CDR1 is MNHNY and CDR2 is SVGAGI in the germline V gene (reference sequence). V was clipped by 4 bases and J by 1 base, with 7 bases between them. This CDR3 comprises 13 residues. The CDR3 sequence: CASSLGHNYGYTF. CDR3 coding DNA: TGTGCCAGCAGTTTAGGACATAACTATGGCTACACCTTC.

V and J are TRBV12-5 and TRBJ2-3, with a tentative D call TRBD2 (6 bases). CDR1 is LGHNT, CDR2 FRNRAP, per germline. The V end was cut by 1 base, the J end by 8 bases, with 13 bases between. The CDR3 is 14 amino acids. CDR3 nucleotide sequence: TGTGCTAGTGGTTTGGGGAGGGAGGAGGGTACGCAGTATTTT. The encoded protein is CASGLGREEGTQYF.

This rearrangement joins TRBV12-3 or TRBV12-4 to TRBJ2-1; 8 nucleotides agree with TRBD1. Trimming cost V 7 bases and J 8 bases; bases outside gene matches: 4. The CDR3 runs 12 residues. This CDR3 reads CASNQDRDEQFF. Here the CDR3 DNA reads TGTGCCAGCAACCAGGACAGGGATGAGCAGTTCTTC.

This chain connects TRBV15 to TRBJ2-1, with a tentative D call TRBD1 (6 bases). Germline CDR1 is LNHNV and CDR2 is YYDKDF (reference sequence). The CDR3 extends over 16 amino acids. Trimming pared 3 bases from V and 6 bases from J, leaving 18 bases between. The CDR3 protein is CATSRVPGVALNEQFF. The CDR3 DNA reads TGTGCCACCAGCAGGGTCCCAGGGGTGGCTCTCAATGAGCAGTTCTTC.

J is TRBJ2-3 and V is TRBV2; D remains ambiguous. The CDR3 runs to 13 residues. CDR1 SNHLY and CDR2 FYNNEI come from the germline V gene. Trimming took 2 bases from V and 7 from J, leaving 10 bases between them. In DNA, the CDR3 is TGTGCCAGCAGTGAAAACCAGAGGAATACGCAGTATTTT. Residues: CASSENQRNTQYF.

The genes are TRBV12-2 and TRBJ2-7; the table's D call, TRBD2, was not checked against the DNA. TRBV12-2 is a pseudogene segment. The CDR3 contains 16 residues. The CDR3 sequence is CASRLDPAVVSYEQYF. The CDR3, as DNA: TGTGCAAGTCGCTTAGATCCAGCGGTAGTCTCCTACGAGCAGTACTTC.

The chain uses TRBV18 and TRBJ1-1, with 8 nucleotides matching TRBD1. Germline V gene data show CDR1 as KGHSH and CDR2 as LQKENI. V gave up 2 bases and J gave up 3 bases; unmatched junction bases: 5. CDR3 length equals 15 residues. CDR3 DNA sequence: TGTGCCAGCTCACCAGGACAGGGTTCATACACTGAAGCTTTCTTT. It encodes CASSPGQGSYTEAFF. The full variable domain, in which reference TRBV18 and TRBJ1-1 provide the parts outside the CDR3, is NAGVMQNPRHLVRRRGQEARLRCSPMKGHSHVYWYRQLPEEGLKFMVYLQKENIIDESGMPKERFSAEFPKEGPSILRIQQVVRGDSAAYFCASSPGQGSYTEAFFGQGTRLTVV.

The V and J genes are TRBV2 and TRBJ2-3; a possible D gene is TRBD1 (6 bases). The germline V gene has CDR1 SNHLY and CDR2 FYNNEI. CDR3 length equals 16 residues. Trimming left V 0 bases short and J 3 bases short, with 13 bases between. CDR3 loop: CASSEAPQGGTDTQYF. The CDR3 coding sequence is TGTGCCAGCAGTGAAGCCCCACAGGGTGGAACAGATACGCAGTATTTT.

CDR3 sequence reads: CASGDYEGRRTGELFF. In DNA, the CDR3 is TGTGCCAGTGGGGATTATGAGGGCAGGAGGACCGGGGAGCTGTTTTTT. The J gene is TRBJ2-2, the V gene TRBV19, with D maybe TRBD2 (5 bases). The CDR3 spans 16 residues. The V end lost 8 bases, the J end lost 5 bases, and 21 bases lay between the germline ends. Germline V lookup: CDR1 LNHDA, CDR2 SQIVND (reference sequence). The full variable domain, rest sourced from reference TRBV19 and TRBJ2-2, is DGGITQSPKYLFRKEGQNVTLSCEQNLNHDAMYWYRQDPGQGLRLIYYSQIVNDFQKGDIAEGYSVSREKKESFPLTVTSAQKNPTAFYLCASGDYEGRRTGELFFGEGSRLTVL.

The chain has TRBV6-1 and TRBJ2-7, with 8 bases identical to TRBD2. The CDR3 runs 16 residues. The junction had 11 bases not matched to a gene; V was cut back by 3 bases and J by 4 bases. Per the germline V gene, CDR1 is MNHNS and CDR2 is SASEGT. Here the CDR3 DNA reads TGTGCCAGCAGTGATGCCGCGAGGCAGCGGGGGTACGAGCAGTACTTC. It codes for CASSDAARQRGYEQYF.

The chain uses TRBV5-1 and TRBJ2-7; 11 bases fit TRBD1. Germline V CDR1 and CDR2: SGHRS, YFSETQ. V gave up 4 bases and J gave up 3 bases; unmatched junction bases: 6. The CDR3 consists of 15 residues. This CDR3 is CASSVDGTGGYEQYF. The CDR3 DNA reads as TGCGCCAGCAGCGTAGACGGGACAGGGGGCTACGAGCAGTACTTC.

The chain combines TRBV6-5 with TRBJ2-3; TRBD1 is a possible D gene (5 bases). From germline, CDR1 is MNHEY and CDR2 SVGAGI. This CDR3 spans 14 amino acids. The V and J ends lost 7 bases and 4 bases respectively, with 15 bases between them. The chain's CDR3 is CASKQDEFADTQYF. The CDR3 DNA reads TGTGCCAGCAAACAGGATGAGTTTGCAGATACGCAGTATTTT.

This chain joins TRBV5-1 and TRBJ2-7; 8 bases fit TRBD1. CDR1 and CDR2 (germline): SGHRS, YFSETQ. The J segment lost 2 bases and the V segment lost 6 bases, leaving 7 bases of the junction unmatched. This CDR3 comprises 14 residues. The CDR3 loop reads CASKLQGGAYEQYF. The DNA for the CDR3 is TGCGCCAGCAAACTACAGGGGGGAGCCTACGAGCAGTACTTC.

J is TRBJ2-7 and V is TRBV3-1 (or the pseudogene TRBV3-2); 10 bases align to TRBD2. V shed 1 base, J shed 6 bases, and the junction held 6 bases outside the gene matches. CDR1 and CDR2 from the germline V gene are LGHDT and YNNKEL (reference sequence). This CDR3 is 15 amino acids long. CDR3 protein: CASSQAVLAGIEQYF. The CDR3 bases are TGTGCCAGCAGCCAAGCAGTACTAGCGGGGATCGAGCAGTACTTC.